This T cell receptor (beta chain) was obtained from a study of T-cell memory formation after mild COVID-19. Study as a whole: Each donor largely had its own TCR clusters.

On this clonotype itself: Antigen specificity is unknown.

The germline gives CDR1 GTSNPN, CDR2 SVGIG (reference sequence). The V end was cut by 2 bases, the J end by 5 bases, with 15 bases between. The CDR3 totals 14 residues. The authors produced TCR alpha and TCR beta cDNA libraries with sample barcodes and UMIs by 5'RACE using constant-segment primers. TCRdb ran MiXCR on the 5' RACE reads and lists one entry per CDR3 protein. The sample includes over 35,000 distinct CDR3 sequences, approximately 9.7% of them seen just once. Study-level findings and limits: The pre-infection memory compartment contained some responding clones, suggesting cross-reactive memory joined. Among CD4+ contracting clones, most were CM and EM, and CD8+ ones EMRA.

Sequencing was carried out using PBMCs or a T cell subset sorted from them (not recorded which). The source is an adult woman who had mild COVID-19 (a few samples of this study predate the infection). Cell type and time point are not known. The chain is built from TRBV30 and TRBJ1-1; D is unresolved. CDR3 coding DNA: TGTGCCTGGAGTAGGGAGTGGGATGGAACTGAAGCTTTCTTT. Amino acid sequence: CAWSREWDGTEAFF.